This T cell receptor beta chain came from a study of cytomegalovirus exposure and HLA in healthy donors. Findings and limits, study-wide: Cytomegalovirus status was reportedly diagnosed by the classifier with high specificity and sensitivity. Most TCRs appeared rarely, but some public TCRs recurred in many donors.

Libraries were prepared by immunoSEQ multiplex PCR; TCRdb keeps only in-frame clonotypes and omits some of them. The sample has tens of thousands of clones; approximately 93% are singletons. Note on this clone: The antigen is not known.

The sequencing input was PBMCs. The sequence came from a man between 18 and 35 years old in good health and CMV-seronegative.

CDR3 in DNA: TGTGCCAGCAGCTTAGAGGGCGGGACTAGCGGCAGCGACGAGCAGTACTTC. Amino acid sequence: CASSLEGGTSGSDEQYF. The chain joins TRBV7-6 to TRBJ2-7, with TRBD2 matching 11 bases. The CDR3 sequence is 17 residues long. V was pared by 1 base and J by 5 bases, with 10 bases of the junction left unmatched. CDR1 is SGHVS, CDR2 FNYEAQ, per germline.